These 14 T cell receptor beta chains were sequenced from one sample in a study of blood T cell repertoires in COVID-19. Produced via immunoSEQ multiplex PCR; TCRdb's table is partial and in-frame only. The sample lists 130,000 or so clones, about 80% occurring once. Sequencing used PBMCs or T cells enriched from blood (not recorded which). The source of these receptors is a middle-aged man with acute COVID-19.

The chain recombines TRBV7-3 with TRBJ2-2; 9 bases map to TRBD2. Germline-derived CDR1 and CDR2 are SGHTA and FQGTGA. V shed 4 bases, J shed 6 bases, and the junction held 9 bases outside the gene matches. CDR3 length equals 16 residues. The CDR3: CASSSSGSGRPGELFF. The CDR3 bases are TGTGCCAGCAGCTCTTCCGGCAGCGGGAGGCCCGGGGAGCTGTTTTTT.

This chain links TRBV5-3 with TRBJ1-2; 7 nucleotides agree with TRBD1. TRBV5-3 is known as an ORF, though its function is uncertain. Trimming at V came to 0 bases and at J to 0 bases, leaving 5 bases not matched to a gene. This CDR3 has 16 residues. In DNA form, the CDR3 reads TGTGCCAGAAGCTTGGCAAACAGGGGCTCTAACTATGGCTACACCTTC. Its translation: CARSLANRGSNYGYTF.

This clone was counted between two and nine times. The chain carries TRBV6-2 or TRBV6-3 and TRBJ2-7; D is possibly TRBD2 (6 bases). The CDR3 runs to 14 residues. The V end lost 0 bases, the J end lost 0 bases, and 6 bases lay between the germline ends. Germline V gives CDR1 MNHEY, CDR2 SVGEGT. The CDR3 sequence: CASSYSGGSYEQYF. CDR3 bases: TGTGCCAGCAGTTACTCGGGGGGCTCCTACGAGCAGTACTTC.

The V call is TRBV19, the J call TRBJ2-3; D remains unclear. The CDR3 is 16 residues long. Per germline, CDR1 LNHDA and CDR2 SQIVND (reference sequence). The V end was cut by 5 bases, the J end by 2 bases, with 17 bases between. CDR3 coding DNA: TGTGCCAGTAGTCCCCTCGGTTACCTTGTCACAGATACGCAGTATTTT. This translates into CASSPLGYLVTDTQYF. The full variable domain, rest sourced from reference TRBV19 and TRBJ2-3, is DGGITQSPKYLFRKEGQNVTLSCEQNLNHDAMYWYRQDPGQGLRLIYYSQIVNDFQKGDIAEGYSVSREKKESFPLTVTSAQKNPTAFYLCASSPLGYLVTDTQYFGPGTRLTVL.

The chain uses TRBV5-5 and TRBJ1-4; possible D gene TRBD1, 6 bases. Per the germline V gene, CDR1 is SGHKS and CDR2 is YYEKEE (reference sequence). The CDR3 is made up of 15 amino acids. V lost 4 bases, J lost 1 base, and 11 bases lay in between. DNA for the CDR3: TGTGCCAGCAGCGGATTACAGGGAACTAATGAAAAACTGTTTTTT. Protein product: CASSGLQGTNEKLFF.

The genes are TRBV28 and TRBJ2-7; no definite D call. V lost 6 bases, J lost 0 bases, and 6 bases lay in between. The V gene's germline CDR1 is MDHEN and CDR2 SYDVKM. This CDR3 comprises 12 residues. In DNA form, the CDR3 reads TGTGCCAGCAGGGGCAGCTCCTACGAGCAGTACTTC. The encoded protein is CASRGSSYEQYF.

About this clone: At one end, the junction sequence differs from germline, possibly due to a read error. V gene TRBV12-3 or TRBV12-4 combines with J gene TRBJ1-2, with 7 bases that match TRBD1. CDR3 length: 13 amino acids. The CDR3: CASSLEGAGEFAF. Written as DNA, the CDR3 is TGTGCCAGCAGTCTGGAGGGGGCCGGTGAATTCGCCTTC.

J is TRBJ2-7 and V is TRBV7-9; TRBD1 is a possible D gene (5 bases). Trimming left V 3 bases short and J 3 bases short, with 9 bases between. The CDR3 sequence is 13 residues long. CDR1 and CDR2 from the germline V gene are SEHNR and FQNEAQ (reference sequence). The chain's CDR3 is CASSFQGSYEQYF. CDR3 bases: TGTGCCAGCAGCTTCCAGGGAAGCTACGAGCAGTACTTC.

CDR3 loop: CASSLGVEWQFF. The CDR3 coding sequence is TGTGCCAGCAGTTTGGGAGTGGAATGGCAGTTCTTC. The rearrangement joins TRBV28 to TRBJ2-1; D is perhaps TRBD2 (5 bases). Germline V gene sequence: CDR1 MDHEN, CDR2 SYDVKM. V was trimmed by 3 bases and J by 12 bases, leaving 12 bases between them. The CDR3 sequence is 12 residues long.

The CDR3 sequence is CASIGHMGNTEAFF. In nucleotides, the CDR3 is TGTGCCAGTATTGGACATATGGGGAACACTGAAGCTTTCTTT. The J gene is TRBJ1-1, the V gene TRBV19; a possible D gene is TRBD1 (5 bases). V was trimmed by 7 bases and J by 1 base, leaving 13 bases between them. The germline CDR1 and CDR2 sequences are LNHDA and SQIVND (reference sequence). This CDR3 is 14 amino acids long.

This clone was recorded once. The chain carries TRBV3-1 (or the pseudogene TRBV3-2) and TRBJ2-3, with TRBD2 matching 11 bases. The CDR3 extends over 19 amino acids. Germline-derived CDR1 and CDR2 are LGHDT and YNNKEL (reference sequence). Losses at the gene ends were 2 bases for V and 0 bases for J; bases not matched to a gene: 10. CDR3 bases: TGTGCCAGCAGCCAAACTACTAGCGGGGGCCTAGGGAGCACAGATACGCAGTATTTT. Translated: CASSQTTSGGLGSTDTQYF.

The V and J genes are TRBV19 and TRBJ2-6, with 9 bases that match TRBD1. The CDR3 covers 18 residues. Germline trimming cut 4 bases from V and 0 bases from J; bases unmatched to any gene: 7. From germline, CDR1 is LNHDA and CDR2 SQIVND (reference sequence). The CDR3 sequence is CASSTRQGGDSGANVLTF. In nucleotides, the CDR3 is TGTGCCAGTAGTACCAGACAGGGGGGAGACTCTGGGGCCAACGTCCTGACTTTC.

The V call is TRBV2, the J call TRBJ2-1; possible D gene TRBD2, 5 bases. Trimming took 5 bases from V and 7 from J, leaving 15 bases between them. The CDR3 loop spans 14 amino acids. From germline, CDR1 is SNHLY and CDR2 FYNNEI. CDR3 nucleotide sequence: TGTGCCAGCAGTCCCAGCGGCCAGAGGAATGAGCAGTTCTTC. Its protein product is CASSPSGQRNEQFF.

The genes are TRBV3-1 (or the pseudogene TRBV3-2) and TRBJ1-5, with 7 positions matching TRBD1. This CDR3 spans 14 amino acids. Germline V gives CDR1 LGHDT, CDR2 YNNKEL (reference sequence). J lost 3 bases, V lost 5 bases, and 4 bases had no gene match. CDR3 loop: CASSSRGTNQPQHF. Written as DNA, the CDR3 is TGTGCCAGCAGCTCCAGGGGGACCAATCAGCCCCAGCATTTT.